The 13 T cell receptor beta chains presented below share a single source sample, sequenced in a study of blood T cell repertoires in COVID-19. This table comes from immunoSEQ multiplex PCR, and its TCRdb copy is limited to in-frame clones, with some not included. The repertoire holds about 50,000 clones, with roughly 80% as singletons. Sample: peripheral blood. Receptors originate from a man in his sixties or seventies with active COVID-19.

The CDR3 loop reads CASSLFGFGGSSYNEQFF. CDR3 in DNA: TGTGCCAGCAGTTTATTTGGGTTTGGCGGGAGCTCCTACAATGAGCAGTTCTTC. This rearrangement joins TRBV27 to TRBJ2-1; 7 bases agree with TRBD2. This CDR3 is 18 amino acids long. Per the germline V gene, CDR1 is MNHEY and CDR2 is SMNVEV (reference sequence). V shed 1 base, J shed 0 bases, and the junction held 9 bases outside the gene matches.

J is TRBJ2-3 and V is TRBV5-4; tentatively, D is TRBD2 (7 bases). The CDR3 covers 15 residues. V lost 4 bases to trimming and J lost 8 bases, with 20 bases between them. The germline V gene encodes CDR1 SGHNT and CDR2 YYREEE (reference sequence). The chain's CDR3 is CASSLGGGVEGTQYF. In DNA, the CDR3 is TGTGCCAGCAGCCTGGGAGGGGGAGTCGAAGGTACGCAGTATTTT.

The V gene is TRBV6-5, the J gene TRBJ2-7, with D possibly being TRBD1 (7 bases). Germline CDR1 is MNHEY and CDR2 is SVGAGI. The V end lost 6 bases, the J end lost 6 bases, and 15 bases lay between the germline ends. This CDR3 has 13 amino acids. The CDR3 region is CASSLRQGGEQYF. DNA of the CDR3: TGTGCCAGCAGCCTCCGGCAGGGGGGCGAGCAGTACTTC.

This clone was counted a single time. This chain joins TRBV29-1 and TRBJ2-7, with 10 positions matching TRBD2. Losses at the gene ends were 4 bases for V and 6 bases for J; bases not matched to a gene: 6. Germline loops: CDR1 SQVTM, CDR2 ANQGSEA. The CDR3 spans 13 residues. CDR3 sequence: CSVGSSGSGEQYF. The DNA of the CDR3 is TGCAGCGTTGGGTCTAGCGGGAGTGGCGAGCAGTACTTC.

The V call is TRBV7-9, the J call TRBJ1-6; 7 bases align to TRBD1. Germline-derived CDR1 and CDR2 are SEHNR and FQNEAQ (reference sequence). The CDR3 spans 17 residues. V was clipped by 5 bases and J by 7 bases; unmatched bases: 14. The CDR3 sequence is CASSGDGTATPNSPLHF. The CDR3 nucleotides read TGTGCCAGCAGCGGCGACGGGACAGCAACACCAAATTCACCCCTCCACTTT.

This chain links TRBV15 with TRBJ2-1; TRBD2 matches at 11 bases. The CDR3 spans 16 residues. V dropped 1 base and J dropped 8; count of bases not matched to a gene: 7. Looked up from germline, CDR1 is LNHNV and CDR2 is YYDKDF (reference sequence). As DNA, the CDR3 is TGTGCCACCAGCAGAGTCACTAGCGGGAGTATAGATGAGCAGTTCTTC. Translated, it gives CATSRVTSGSIDEQFF.

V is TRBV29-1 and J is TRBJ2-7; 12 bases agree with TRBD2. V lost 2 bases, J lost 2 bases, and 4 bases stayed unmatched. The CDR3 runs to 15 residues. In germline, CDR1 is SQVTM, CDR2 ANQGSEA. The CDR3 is CSVESLAGGPYEQYF. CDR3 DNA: TGCAGCGTTGAATCGCTAGCGGGAGGGCCCTACGAGCAGTACTTC.

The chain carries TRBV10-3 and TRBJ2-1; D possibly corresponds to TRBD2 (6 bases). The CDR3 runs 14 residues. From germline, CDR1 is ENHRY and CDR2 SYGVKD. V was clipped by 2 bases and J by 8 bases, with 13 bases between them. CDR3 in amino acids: CAISEGGQGYEQFF. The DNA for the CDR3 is TGTGCCATCAGTGAGGGAGGGCAGGGATATGAGCAGTTCTTC.

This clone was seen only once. The CDR3 spells CASSQEWLAGVGSYEQYF. CDR3 sequence (DNA): TGTGCCAGCAGCCAAGAGTGGCTAGCGGGAGTAGGGTCCTACGAGCAGTACTTC. The chain employs TRBV3-1 (or the pseudogene TRBV3-2) and TRBJ2-7; 10 nucleotides align to TRBD2. From germline, CDR1 is LGHDT and CDR2 YNNKEL (reference sequence). V was pared by 0 bases and J by 1 base, with 9 bases of the junction left unmatched. The CDR3 consists of 18 residues.

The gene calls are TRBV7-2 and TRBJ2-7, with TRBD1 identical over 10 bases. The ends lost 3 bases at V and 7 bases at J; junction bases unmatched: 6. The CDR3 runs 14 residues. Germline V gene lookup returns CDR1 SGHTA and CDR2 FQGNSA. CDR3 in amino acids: CASSFWTGGGEQYF. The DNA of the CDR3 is TGTGCCAGCAGCTTCTGGACAGGGGGTGGGGAGCAGTACTTC.

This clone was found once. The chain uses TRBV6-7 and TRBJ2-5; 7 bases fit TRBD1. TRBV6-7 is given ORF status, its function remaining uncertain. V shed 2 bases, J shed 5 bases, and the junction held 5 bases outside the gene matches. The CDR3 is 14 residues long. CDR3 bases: TGTGCCAGCAGTTACAAGGGGGCCGGGGAGACCCAGTACTTC. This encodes CASSYKGAGETQYF.

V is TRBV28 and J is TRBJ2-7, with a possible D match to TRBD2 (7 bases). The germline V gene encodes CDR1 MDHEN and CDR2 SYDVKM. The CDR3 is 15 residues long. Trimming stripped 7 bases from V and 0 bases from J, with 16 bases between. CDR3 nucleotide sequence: TGTGCCAGCAACAAAGGGGGGGGCGACTCCTACGAGCAGTACTTC. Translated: CASNKGGGDSYEQYF.

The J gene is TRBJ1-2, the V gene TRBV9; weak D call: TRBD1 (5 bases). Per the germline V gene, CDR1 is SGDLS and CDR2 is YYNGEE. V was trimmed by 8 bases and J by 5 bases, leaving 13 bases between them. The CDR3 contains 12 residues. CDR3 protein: CASSPGPYGYTF. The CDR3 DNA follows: TGTGCCAGTTCCCCAGGGCCGTATGGCTACACCTTC.